The 2 T cell receptor beta chains given below trace back to one sample, sequenced in a study of T cell changes during pregnancy in multiple sclerosis. Here immunoSEQ multiplex PCR was the method, and the copy in TCRdb shows in-frame clones only, minus some. The data contain around 92,000 clones, roughly 92% of them singletons. Specimen: peripheral blood, collected after pregnancy. Receptors were obtained from a female donor with multiple sclerosis, enrolled in a pregnancy study.

The V call is TRBV5-1, the J call TRBJ2-7, with 7 bases that match TRBD1. Losses at the gene ends were 4 bases for V and 1 base for J; bases not matched to a gene: 5. CDR3 size: 14 residues. Per germline, CDR1 SGHRS and CDR2 YFSETQ. The CDR3 sequence: CASSKRQGSYEQYF. The CDR3 nucleotides are TGCGCCAGCAGCAAGAGACAGGGATCCTACGAGCAGTACTTC. Full variable domain (missing parts from reference TRBV5-1 and TRBJ2-7): KAGVTQTPRYLIKTRGQQVTLSCSPISGHRSVSWYQQTPGQGLQFLFEYFSETQRNKGNFPGRFSGRQFSNSRSEMNVSTLELGDSALYLCASSKRQGSYEQYFGPGTRLTVT.

This chain connects TRBV19 to TRBJ2-7, with 8 bases fitting TRBD2. Germline CDR1 is LNHDA and CDR2 is SQIVND (reference sequence). The CDR3 runs 14 residues. Losses at the gene ends were 4 bases for V and 3 bases for J; bases not matched to a gene: 5. CDR3 sequence: CASSTGLAGYEQYF. The CDR3 nucleotides are TGTGCCAGTAGTACCGGACTAGCTGGCTACGAGCAGTACTTC.